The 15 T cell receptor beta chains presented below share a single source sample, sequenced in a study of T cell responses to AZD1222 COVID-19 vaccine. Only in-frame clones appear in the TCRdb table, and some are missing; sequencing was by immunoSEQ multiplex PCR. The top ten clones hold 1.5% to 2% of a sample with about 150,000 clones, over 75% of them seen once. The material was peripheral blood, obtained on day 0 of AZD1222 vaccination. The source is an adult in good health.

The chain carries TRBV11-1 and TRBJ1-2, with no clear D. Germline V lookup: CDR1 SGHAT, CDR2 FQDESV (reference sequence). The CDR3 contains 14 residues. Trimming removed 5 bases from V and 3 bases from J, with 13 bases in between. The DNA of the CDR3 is TGTGCCAGCAGCCCCAGCGCGGATTACTATGGCTACACCTTC. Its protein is CASSPSADYYGYTF.

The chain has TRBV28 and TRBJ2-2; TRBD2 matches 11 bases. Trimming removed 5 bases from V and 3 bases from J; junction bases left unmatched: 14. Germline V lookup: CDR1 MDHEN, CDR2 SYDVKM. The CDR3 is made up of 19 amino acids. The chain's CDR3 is CASSNTRTSGFGHTGELFF. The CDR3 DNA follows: TGTGCCAGCAGTAACACCCGGACTAGCGGGTTCGGCCACACCGGGGAGCTGTTTTTT.

CDR3 in DNA: TGTGCCATCAGTGACTCAAAAGAGACCCAGTACTTC. It specifies CAISDSKETQYF. The V gene is TRBV10-3, the J gene TRBJ2-5; D is uncertain. Germline lookup yields CDR1 ENHRY and CDR2 SYGVKD. V was shortened by 3 bases and J by 3 bases, with 5 bases between the two germline ends. This CDR3 has 12 amino acids.

The CDR3 region has the DNA TGTGCCAGTAGTATGGCAGCGCGAAACACCATATATTTT. The encoded protein is CASSMAARNTIYF. V usage is TRBV19 and J usage is TRBJ1-3; no definite D call. The V end was cut by 3 bases, the J end by 5 bases, with 8 bases between. Per germline, CDR1 LNHDA and CDR2 SQIVND (reference sequence). The length of the CDR3 is 13 residues.

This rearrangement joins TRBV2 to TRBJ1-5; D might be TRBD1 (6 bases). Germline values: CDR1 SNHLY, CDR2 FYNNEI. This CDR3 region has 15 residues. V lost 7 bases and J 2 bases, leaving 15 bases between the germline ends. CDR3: CASTLQGIGNQPQHF. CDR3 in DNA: TGTGCCAGCACTTTACAGGGAATTGGCAATCAGCCCCAGCATTTT.

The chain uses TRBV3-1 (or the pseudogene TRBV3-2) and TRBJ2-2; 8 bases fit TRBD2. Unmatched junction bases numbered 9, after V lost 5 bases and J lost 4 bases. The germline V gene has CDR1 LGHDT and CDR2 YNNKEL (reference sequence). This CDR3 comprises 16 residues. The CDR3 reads CASSTDKAGATGELFF. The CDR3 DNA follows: TGTGCCAGCAGCACCGACAAAGCGGGAGCCACCGGGGAGCTGTTTTTT.

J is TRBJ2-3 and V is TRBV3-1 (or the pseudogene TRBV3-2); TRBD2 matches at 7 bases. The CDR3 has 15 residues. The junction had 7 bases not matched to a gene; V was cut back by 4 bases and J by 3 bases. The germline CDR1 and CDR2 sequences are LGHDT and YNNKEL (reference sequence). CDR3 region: CASSPSGLVTDTQYF. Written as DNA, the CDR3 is TGTGCCAGCAGCCCATCAGGACTAGTGACAGATACGCAGTATTTT.

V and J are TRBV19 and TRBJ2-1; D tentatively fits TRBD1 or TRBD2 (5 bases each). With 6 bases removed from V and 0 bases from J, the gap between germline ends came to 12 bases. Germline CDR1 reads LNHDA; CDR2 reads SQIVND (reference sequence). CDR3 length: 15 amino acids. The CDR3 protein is CASSSWGSSYNEQFF. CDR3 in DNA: TGTGCCAGTAGCTCATGGGGGAGCTCCTACAATGAGCAGTTCTTC.

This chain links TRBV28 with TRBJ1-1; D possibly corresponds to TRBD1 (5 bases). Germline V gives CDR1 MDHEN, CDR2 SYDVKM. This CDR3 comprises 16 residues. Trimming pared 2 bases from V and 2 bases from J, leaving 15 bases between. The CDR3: CASSLDVPGANTEAFF. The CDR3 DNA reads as TGTGCCAGCAGTTTAGATGTCCCCGGGGCTAACACTGAAGCTTTCTTT. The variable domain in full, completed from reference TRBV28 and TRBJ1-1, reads DVKVTQSSRYLVKRTGEKVFLECVQDMDHENMFWYRQDPGLGLRLIYFSYDVKMKEKGDIPEGYSVSREKKERFSLILESASTNQTSMYLCASSLDVPGANTEAFFGQGTRLTVV.

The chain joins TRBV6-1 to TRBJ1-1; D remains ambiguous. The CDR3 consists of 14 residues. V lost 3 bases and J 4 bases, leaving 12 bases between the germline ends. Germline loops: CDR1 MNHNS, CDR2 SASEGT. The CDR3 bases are TGTGCCAGCAGTGATTGGGGTATAGGCACTGAAGCTTTCTTT. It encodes CASSDWGIGTEAFF.

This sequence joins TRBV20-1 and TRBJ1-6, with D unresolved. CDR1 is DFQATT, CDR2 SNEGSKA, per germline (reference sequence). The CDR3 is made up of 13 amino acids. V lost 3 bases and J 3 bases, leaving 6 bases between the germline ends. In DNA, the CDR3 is TGCAGTGCTAGTGAAGACTATAATTCACCCCTCCACTTT. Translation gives CSASEDYNSPLHF.

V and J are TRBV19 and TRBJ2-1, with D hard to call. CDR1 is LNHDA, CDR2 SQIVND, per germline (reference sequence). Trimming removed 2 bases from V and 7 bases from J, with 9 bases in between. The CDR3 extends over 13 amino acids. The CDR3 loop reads CASSIRNGNEQFF. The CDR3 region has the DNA TGTGCCAGTAGTATAAGGAACGGGAATGAGCAGTTCTTC.

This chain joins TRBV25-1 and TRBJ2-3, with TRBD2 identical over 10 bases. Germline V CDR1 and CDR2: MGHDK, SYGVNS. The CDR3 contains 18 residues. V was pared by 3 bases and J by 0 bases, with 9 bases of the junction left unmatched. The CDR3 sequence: CASSEVVEREGSTDTQYF. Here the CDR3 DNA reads TGTGCCAGCAGTGAGGTGGTCGAGCGGGAGGGAAGCACAGATACGCAGTATTTT.

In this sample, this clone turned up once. In DNA, the CDR3 is TGCAGTGCTAGTGTCGTCAGGCGGGGGTCTAGCACAGATACGCAGTATTTT. Protein product: CSASVVRRGSSTDTQYF. V and J are TRBV20-1 and TRBJ2-3, with TRBD2 matching 7 bases. V was clipped by 3 bases and J by 0 bases; unmatched bases: 12. This CDR3 is built from 17 residues. Germline CDR1 reads DFQATT; CDR2 reads SNEGSKA (reference sequence).

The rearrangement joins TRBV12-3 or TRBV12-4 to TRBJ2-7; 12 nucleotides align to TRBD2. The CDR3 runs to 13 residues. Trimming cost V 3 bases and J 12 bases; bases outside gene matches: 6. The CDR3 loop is CASSFASGRAPYF. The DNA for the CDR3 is TGTGCCAGCAGTTTCGCTAGCGGGAGGGCCCCGTACTTC.